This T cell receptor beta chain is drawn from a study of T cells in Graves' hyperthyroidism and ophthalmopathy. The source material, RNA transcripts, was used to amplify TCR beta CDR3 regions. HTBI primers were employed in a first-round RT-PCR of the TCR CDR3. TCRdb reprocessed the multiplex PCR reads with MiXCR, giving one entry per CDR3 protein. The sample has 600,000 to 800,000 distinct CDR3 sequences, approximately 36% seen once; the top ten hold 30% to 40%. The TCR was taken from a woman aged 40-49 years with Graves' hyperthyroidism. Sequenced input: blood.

CDR3 nucleotides: TGTGCCAGCAGTTTCTGGTCAAACAGGGGTCGAACCGGGGAGCTGTTTTTT. It translates to CASSFWSNRGRTGELFF. The chain is built from TRBV27 and TRBJ2-2; 7 bases line up with TRBD1. Germline V gene lookup returns CDR1 MNHEY and CDR2 SMNVEV (reference sequence). V shed 3 bases and J 5 bases; nucleotides not matched to a gene: 12. The CDR3 contains 17 residues.